This T cell receptor beta chain was retrieved from a study of early T cells in non-severe SARS-CoV-2 infection. Regarding the study as a whole: Comparison of clonotypes with VDJdb favored anti-spike CD8 responses while missing private and CD4 specificities.

This clonotype was found many times. Its antigen is not known. Individual cDNA molecules each received unique molecular identifiers attached to them. TCRdb used MiXCR to reprocess the 5' RACE reads, holding one entry per CDR3 protein. Here the sample spans 65,000 to 80,000 distinct CDR3 sequences, around 14% being singletons. This receptor was taken from an adult who was a healthcare worker with PCR-confirmed SARS-CoV-2 infection or an uninfected control (not recorded which). Sequencing input: whole blood.

CDR3 nucleotide sequence: TGTGCCAGCAGTCCGGGGGACAGGGCCTACGAGCAGTACTTC. It translates to CASSPGDRAYEQYF. This chain uses TRBV27 with TRBJ2-7; 9 bases agree with TRBD1. The CDR3 extends over 14 amino acids. Losses at the gene ends were 5 bases for V and 2 bases for J; bases not matched to a gene: 4. CDR1 is MNHEY, CDR2 SMNVEV, per germline (reference sequence).